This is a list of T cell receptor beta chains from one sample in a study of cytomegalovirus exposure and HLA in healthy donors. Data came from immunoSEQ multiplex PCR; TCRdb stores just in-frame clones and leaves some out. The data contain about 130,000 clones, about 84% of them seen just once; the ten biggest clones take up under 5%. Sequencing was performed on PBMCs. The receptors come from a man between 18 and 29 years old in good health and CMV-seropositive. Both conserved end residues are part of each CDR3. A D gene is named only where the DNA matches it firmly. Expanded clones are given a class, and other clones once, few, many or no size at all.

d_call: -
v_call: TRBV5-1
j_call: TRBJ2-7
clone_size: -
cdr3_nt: TGCGCCAGCAGCTTTGATGCAGGCAACCGTTACGAGCAGTACTTC
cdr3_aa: CASSFDAGNRYEQYF

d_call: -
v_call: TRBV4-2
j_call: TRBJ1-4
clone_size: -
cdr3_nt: TGTGCCAGTCGAGGGGGGGATAATGAAAAACTGTTTTTT
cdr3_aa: CASRGGDNEKLFF

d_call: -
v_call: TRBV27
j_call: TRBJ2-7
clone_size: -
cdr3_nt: TGTGCCAGCAGTCCTCAGGCAGTGTCCTACGAGCAGTACTTC
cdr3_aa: CASSPQAVSYEQYF

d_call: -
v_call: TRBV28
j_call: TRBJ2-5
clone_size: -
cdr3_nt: TGTGCCAGCAGTTTATTATTGAAGGGGGACCATGGGGAAGAGACCCAGTACTTC
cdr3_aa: CASSLLLKGDHGEETQYF

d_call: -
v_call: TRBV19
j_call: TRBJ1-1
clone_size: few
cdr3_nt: TGTGCCAGTAGTATTGCAGGGGTCCCTGAAGCTTTCTTT
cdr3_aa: CASSIAGVPEAFF

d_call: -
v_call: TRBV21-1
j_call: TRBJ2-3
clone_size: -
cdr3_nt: TGTGCCAGCAGCAAAGCGACTAACCCGGGACAGAGCACAGATACGCAGTATTTT
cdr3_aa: CASSKATNPGQSTDTQYF

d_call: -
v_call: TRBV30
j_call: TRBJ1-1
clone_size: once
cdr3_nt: TGTGCCTGGAGTGTACGAGAGAACACTGAAGCTTTCTTT
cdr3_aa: CAWSVRENTEAFF

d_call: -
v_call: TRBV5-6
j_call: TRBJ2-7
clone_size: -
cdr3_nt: TGTGCCAGCAGCTTGTCGCGGGACGGCTCCTACGAGCAGTACTTC
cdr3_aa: CASSLSRDGSYEQYF

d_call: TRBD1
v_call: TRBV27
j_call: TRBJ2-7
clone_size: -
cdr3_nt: TGTGCCAGCAGTTTGGCGGGACAGGGGGCCAACTACGAGCAGTACTTC
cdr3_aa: CASSLAGQGANYEQYF

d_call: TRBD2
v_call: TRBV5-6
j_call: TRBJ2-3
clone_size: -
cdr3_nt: TGTGCCAGCAGCCCTACAGTACGCGGGAGGTGGTCAGATACGCAGTATTTT
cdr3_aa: CASSPTVRGRWSDTQYF

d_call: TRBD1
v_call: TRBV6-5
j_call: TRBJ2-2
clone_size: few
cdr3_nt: TGTGCCAGCAGGGGGACAGGGGGGACCGGGGAGCTGTTTTTT
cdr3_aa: CASRGTGGTGELFF

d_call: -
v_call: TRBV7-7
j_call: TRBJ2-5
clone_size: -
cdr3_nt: TGTGCTAGCAGCTTCATTGACAGCCGGGCCCAGTACTTC
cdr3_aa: CASSFIDSRAQYF

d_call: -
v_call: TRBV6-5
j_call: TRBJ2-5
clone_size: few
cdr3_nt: TGTGCCAGCAGTTACGACAGGACATTAGGTGAGCAGTACTTC
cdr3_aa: CASSYDRTLGEQYF

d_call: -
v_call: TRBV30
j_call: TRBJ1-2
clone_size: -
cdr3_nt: TGTGCCTGGAGTGTTATGGCATTGGGCGGCTACACCTTC
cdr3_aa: CAWSVMALGGYTF

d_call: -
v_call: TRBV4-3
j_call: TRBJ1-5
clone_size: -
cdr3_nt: TGCGCCAGCAGCCAAGAGCAACAGAAGAATCAGCCCCAGCATTTT
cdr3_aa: CASSQEQQKNQPQHF

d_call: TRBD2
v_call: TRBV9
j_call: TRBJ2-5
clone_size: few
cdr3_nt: TGTGCCAGCAGCGTAGGCCTAAGGACTAGCGGGAAAGAGACCCAGTACTTC
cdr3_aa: CASSVGLRTSGKETQYF

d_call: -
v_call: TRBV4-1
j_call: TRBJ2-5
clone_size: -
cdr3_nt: TGCGCCAGCAGCCAAGTAATAGGGGACCAAGAGACCCAGTACTTC
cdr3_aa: CASSQVIGDQETQYF

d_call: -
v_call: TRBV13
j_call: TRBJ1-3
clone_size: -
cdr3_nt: TGTGCCAGCAGTTACAGTTACTCTGGAAACACCATATATTTT
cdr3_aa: CASSYSYSGNTIYF

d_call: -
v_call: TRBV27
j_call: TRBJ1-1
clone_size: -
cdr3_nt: TGTGCCAGCAGCCCACTGGAGGGCAACGAAGCTTTCTTT
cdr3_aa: CASSPLEGNEAFF

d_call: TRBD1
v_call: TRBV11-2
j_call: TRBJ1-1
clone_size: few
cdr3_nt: TGTGCCAGCAGCAACGGACAGGGAGCGGCTTTCTTT
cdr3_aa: CASSNGQGAAFF

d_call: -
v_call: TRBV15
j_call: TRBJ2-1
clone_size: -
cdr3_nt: TGTGCCACCAGCAGAGACCAGGGTGGGGATGAGCAGTTCTTC
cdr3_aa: CATSRDQGGDEQFF

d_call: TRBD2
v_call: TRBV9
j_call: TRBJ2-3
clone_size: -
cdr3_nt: TGTGCCAGCAGCCGGAGCGGGGGAGGGACAGATACGCAGTATTTT
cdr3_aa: CASSRSGGGTDTQYF

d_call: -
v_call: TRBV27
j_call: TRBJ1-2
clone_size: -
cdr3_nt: TGTGCCAGCAGTTTAAACTCGAACTATGGCTACACCTTC
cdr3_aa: CASSLNSNYGYTF

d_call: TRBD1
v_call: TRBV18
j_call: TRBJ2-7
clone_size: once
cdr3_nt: TGTGCCAGCTCACCACTCGGGACAGGGGCTGACTACGAGCAGTACTTC
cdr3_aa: CASSPLGTGADYEQYF

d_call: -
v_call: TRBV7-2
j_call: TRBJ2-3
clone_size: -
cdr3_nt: TGTGCCAGCAGCTTAACCCCAGGGGTTCGTAGCACAGATACGCAGTATTTT
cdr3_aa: CASSLTPGVRSTDTQYF

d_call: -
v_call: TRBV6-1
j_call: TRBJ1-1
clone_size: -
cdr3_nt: TGTGCCAGCAGTGAACTGGCCACTGAAGCTTTCTTT
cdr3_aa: CASSELATEAFF

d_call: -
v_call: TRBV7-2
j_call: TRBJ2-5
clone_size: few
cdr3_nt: TGTGCCAGCAGCCCCGCTACGGCCAGGGAGACCCAGTACTTC
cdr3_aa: CASSPATARETQYF

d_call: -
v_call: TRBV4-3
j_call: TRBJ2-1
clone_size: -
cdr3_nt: TGCGCCAGCAGCCGGTTAGCGGATAGCTCCTACAATGAGCAGTTCTTC
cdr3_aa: CASSRLADSSYNEQFF

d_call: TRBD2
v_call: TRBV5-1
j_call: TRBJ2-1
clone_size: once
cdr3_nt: TGCGCCAGCAGCCCCCGACGGGGGGAAAACAATGAGCAGTTCTTC
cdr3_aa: CASSPRRGENNEQFF

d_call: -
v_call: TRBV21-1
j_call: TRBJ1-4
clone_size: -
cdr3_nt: TGTGCCAGCAGCAAAGATGACAGGGAATGCGAAAAACTGTTTTTT
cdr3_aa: CASSKDDRECEKLFF

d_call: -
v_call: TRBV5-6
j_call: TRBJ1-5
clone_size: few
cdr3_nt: TGTGCCAGCAGCTTGCAAGACAGGAGTGCTCAGCCCCAGCATTTT
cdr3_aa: CASSLQDRSAQPQHF

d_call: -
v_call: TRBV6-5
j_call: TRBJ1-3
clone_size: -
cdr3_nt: TGTGCCACTTGGGAGGGAGTGGGAAACACCATATATTTT
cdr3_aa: CATWEGVGNTIYF

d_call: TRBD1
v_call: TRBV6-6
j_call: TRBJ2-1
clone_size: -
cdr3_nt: TGTGCCAGCAGTTACTCTCGGGACAGGGGCGATGAGCAGTTCTTC
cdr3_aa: CASSYSRDRGDEQFF

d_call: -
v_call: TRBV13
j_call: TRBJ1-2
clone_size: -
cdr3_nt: TGTGCCAGCAGCTTACAGGGATTGGTCGGCTACACCTTC
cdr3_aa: CASSLQGLVGYTF

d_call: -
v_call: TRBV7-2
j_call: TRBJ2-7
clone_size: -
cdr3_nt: TGTGCCAGCAGCTTAGTGTCGGCGGGGAGCGAGCAGTACTTC
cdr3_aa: CASSLVSAGSEQYF

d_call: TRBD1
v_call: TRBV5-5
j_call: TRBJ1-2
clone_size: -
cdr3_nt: TGTGCCAGCAGCTTACGACAGGGTTTTTATGGCTACACCTTC
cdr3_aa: CASSLRQGFYGYTF

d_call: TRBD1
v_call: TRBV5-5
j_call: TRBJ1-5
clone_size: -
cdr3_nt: TGTGCCAGCAGCTTAGGGACAGGGGGTGTTCAGCCCCAGCATTTT
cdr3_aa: CASSLGTGGVQPQHF

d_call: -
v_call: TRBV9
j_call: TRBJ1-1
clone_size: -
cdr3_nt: TGTGCCAGCAGCGTAGGGGGAGGGGTCGACACTGAAGCTTTCTTT
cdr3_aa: CASSVGGGVDTEAFF

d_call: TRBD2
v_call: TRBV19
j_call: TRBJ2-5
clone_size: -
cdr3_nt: TGTGCCGGTAGTATCCTAGCGGGAGCCGGCGTGACCCAGTACTTC
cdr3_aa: CAGSILAGAGVTQYF

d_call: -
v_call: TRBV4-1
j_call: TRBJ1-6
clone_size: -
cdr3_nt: TGCGCCAGCAGCCAAGATGGTCAGTATAATTCACCCCTCCACTTT
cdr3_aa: CASSQDGQYNSPLHF

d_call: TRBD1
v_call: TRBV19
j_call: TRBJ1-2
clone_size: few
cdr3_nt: TGTGCCAGTAGTATGGACTTAGGGGGCTCAAACTATGGCTACACCTTC
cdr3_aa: CASSMDLGGSNYGYTF

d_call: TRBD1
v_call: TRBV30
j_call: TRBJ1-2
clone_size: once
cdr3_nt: TGTGCCTGGGTTGAACCGGGACAGGGGGCAGCATATGGCTACACCTTC
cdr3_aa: CAWVEPGQGAAYGYTF

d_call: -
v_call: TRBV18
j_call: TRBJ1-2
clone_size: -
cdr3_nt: TGTGCCAGCTCACCATACGGACAGAACCAGTATGGCTACACCTTC
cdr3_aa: CASSPYGQNQYGYTF

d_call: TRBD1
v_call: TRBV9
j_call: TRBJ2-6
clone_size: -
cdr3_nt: TGTGCCAGCAGCGGCACAGGGGACCACTCTGGGGCCAACGTCCTGACTTTC
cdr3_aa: CASSGTGDHSGANVLTF

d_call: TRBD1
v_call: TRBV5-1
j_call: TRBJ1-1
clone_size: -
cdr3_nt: TGCGCCAGCAGCGGGGACAGGGGGTACACTGAAGCTTTCTTT
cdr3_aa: CASSGDRGYTEAFF

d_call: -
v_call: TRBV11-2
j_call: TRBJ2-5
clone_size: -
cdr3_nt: TGTGCCAGCAGCCCTTTGTACCAAGAGACCCAGTACTTC
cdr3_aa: CASSPLYQETQYF